Sequencing of this TCR beta chain was carried out in a study of cytomegalovirus exposure and HLA in healthy donors. Vbeta (60) and Jbeta (13) primers were used in the PCR. TCRdb's copy holds only in-frame clones and misses some; the assay was immunoSEQ multiplex PCR. The sample shows about 160,000 clones, roughly 85% of them seen only once. With V trimmed by 5 bases and J by 4 bases, 1 base remained unmatched. Germline-derived CDR1 and CDR2 are MRHNA and SNTAGT. The CDR3 is 13 residues long. The V and J genes are TRBV6-4 and TRBJ2-2; TRBD2 agrees at 7 bases. This sequence was found in a man between 18 and 35 years old in good health and CMV-seropositive. What was sequenced was PBMCs. The CDR3 DNA reads TGTGCCAGCAGTAGCGGGGTCACCGGGGAGCTGTTTTTT. Protein sequence: CASSSGVTGELFF.